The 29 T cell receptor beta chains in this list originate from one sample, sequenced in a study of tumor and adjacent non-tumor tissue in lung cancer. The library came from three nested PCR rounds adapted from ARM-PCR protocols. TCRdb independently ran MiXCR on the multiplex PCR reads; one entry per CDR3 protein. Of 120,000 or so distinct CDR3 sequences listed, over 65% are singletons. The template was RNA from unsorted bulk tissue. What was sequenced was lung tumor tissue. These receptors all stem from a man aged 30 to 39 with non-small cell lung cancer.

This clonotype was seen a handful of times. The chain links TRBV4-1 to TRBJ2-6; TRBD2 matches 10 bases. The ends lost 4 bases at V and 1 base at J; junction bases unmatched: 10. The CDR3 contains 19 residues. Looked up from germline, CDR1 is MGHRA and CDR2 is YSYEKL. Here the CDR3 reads CASSRPTSGPFSGANVLTF. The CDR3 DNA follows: TGCGCCAGCAGCCGACCGACTAGCGGGCCCTTTTCTGGGGCCAACGTCCTGACTTTC.

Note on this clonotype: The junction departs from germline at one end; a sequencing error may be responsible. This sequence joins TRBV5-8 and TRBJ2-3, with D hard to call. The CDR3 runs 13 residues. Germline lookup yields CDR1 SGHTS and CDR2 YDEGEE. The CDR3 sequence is CAGSSDLTDTQYF. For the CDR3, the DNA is TGTGCCGGCAGCTCGGACCTCACAGATACTCAGTATTTT.

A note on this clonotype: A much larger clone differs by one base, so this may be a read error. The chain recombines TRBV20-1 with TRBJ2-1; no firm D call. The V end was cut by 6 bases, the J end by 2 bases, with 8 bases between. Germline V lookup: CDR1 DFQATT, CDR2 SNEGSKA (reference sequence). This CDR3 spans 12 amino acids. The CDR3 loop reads CSAPTAYNEQFF. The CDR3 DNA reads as TGCAGTGCGCCAACTGCCTACAATGAGCAGTTCTTC.

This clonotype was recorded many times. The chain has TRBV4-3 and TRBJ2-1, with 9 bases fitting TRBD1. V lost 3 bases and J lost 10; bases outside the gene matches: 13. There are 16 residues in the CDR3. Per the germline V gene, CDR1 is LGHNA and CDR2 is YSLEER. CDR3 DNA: TGCGCCAGCAGCCATTCGCCGGGACAGGGAGGGCTAGAGCAGTTCTTC. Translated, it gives CASSHSPGQGGLEQFF.

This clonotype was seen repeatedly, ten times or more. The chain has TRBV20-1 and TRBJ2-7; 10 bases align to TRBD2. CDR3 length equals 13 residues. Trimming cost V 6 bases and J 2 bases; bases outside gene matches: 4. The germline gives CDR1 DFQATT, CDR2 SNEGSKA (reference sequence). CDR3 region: CSAVAGGTYEQYF. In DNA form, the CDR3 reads TGCAGTGCCGTAGCGGGGGGTACCTACGAGCAGTACTTC.

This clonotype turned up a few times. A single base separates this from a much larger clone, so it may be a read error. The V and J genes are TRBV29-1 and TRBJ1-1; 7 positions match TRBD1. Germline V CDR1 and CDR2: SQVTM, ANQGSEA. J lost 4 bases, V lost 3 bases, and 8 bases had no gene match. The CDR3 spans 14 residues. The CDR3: CSVEGRQGSTEAFF. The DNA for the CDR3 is TGCAGCGTTGAGGGCAGACAGGGAAGCACTGAAGCTTTCTTT.

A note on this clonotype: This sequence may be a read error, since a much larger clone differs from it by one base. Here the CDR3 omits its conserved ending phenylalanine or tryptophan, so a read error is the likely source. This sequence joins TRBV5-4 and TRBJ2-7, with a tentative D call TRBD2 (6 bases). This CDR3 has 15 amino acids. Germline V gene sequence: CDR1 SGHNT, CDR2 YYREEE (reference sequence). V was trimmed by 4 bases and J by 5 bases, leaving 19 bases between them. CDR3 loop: CASSTGGPQVDEQYS. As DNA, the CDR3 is TGTGCCAGCAGCACCGGGGGTCCCCAGGTGGACGAGCAGTACTCC.

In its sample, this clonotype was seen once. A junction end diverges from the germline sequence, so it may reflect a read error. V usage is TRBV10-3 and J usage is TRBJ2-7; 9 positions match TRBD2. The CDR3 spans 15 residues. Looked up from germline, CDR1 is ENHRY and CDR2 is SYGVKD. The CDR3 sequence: CAISEASGALYEQYF. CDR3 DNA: TGTGCCATCAGTGAGGCTAGCGGGGCCCTTTACGAGCAGTATTTC.

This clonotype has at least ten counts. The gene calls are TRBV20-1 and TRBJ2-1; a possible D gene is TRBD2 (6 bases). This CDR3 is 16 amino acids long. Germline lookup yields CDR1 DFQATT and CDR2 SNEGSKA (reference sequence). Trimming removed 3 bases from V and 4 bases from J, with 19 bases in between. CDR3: CSARGPTRGMYNEQFF. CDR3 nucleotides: TGCAGTGCTAGGGGACCGACTCGCGGGATGTACAATGAGCAGTTCTTC.

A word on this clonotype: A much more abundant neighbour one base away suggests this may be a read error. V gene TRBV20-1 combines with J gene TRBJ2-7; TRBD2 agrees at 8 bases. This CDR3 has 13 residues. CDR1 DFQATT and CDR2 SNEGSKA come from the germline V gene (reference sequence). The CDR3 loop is CSARLTSGYEQCF. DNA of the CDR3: TGCAGTGCTAGATTAACTAGCGGCTACGAGCAGTGCTTC.

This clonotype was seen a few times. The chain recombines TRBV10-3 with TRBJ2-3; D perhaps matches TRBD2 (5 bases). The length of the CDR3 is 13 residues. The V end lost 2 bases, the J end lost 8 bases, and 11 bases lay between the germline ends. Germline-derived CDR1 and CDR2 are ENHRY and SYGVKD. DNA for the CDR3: TGTGCCATCAGTGAGCCCTCCGGAGGTACGCAGTATTTT. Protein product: CAISEPSGGTQYF.

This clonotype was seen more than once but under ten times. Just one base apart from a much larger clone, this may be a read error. CDR3 sequence (DNA): TGTGCCAGCGGTCATGGAGTCGACTATGGCTACACCTTC. Translation gives CASGHGVDYGYTF. The V and J genes are TRBV12-3 or TRBV12-4 and TRBJ1-2; D uncertain. V lost 8 bases to trimming and J lost 3 bases, with 13 bases between them. The CDR3 consists of 13 residues.

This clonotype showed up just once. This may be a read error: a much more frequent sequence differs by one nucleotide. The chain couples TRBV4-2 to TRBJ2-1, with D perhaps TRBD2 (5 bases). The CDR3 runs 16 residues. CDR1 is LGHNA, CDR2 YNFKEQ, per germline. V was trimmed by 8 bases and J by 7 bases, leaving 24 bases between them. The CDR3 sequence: CASSPMKRRGTNEQFF. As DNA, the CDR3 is TGTGCCAGCTCGCCGATGAAGCGGAGAGGTACGAATGAGCAGTTCTTC.

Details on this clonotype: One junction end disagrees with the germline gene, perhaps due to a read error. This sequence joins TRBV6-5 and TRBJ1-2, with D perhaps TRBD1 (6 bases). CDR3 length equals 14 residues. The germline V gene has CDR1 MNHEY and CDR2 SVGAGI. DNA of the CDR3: TGTGCCAGCCGGCTTACAGGGCGGGCAGGTGGCTACATCTTC. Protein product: CASRLTGRAGGYIF.

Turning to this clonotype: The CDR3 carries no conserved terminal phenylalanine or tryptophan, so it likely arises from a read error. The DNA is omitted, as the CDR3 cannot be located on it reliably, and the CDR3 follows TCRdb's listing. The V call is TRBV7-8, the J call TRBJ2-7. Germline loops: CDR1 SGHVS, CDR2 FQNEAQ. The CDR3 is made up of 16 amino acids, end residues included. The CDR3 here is CVSSSRNTGLVYEQYL.

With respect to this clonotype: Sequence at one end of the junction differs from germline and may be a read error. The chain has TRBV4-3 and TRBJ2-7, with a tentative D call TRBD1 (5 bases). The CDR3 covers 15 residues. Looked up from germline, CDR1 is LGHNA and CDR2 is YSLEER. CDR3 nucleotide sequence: TGCACCAGCAGCCCTAGTACCAGGGAAGGATACGAGCAGTACTTC. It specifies CTSSPSTREGYEQYF.

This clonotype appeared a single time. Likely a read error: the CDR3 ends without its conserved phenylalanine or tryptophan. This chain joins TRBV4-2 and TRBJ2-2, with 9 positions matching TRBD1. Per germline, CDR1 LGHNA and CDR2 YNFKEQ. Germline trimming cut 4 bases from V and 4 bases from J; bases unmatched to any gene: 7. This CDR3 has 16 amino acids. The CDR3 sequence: CASSPRDRAFTGELFS. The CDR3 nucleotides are TGTGCCAGCAGCCCCCGGGACAGGGCTTTCACCGGGGAGCTGTTTTCA.

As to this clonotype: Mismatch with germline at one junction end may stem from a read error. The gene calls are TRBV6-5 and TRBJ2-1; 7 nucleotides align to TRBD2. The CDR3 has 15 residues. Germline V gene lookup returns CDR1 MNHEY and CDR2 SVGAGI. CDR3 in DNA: TGTGCCAACAGTGCCGGGACTAACGGATACAATGAGCAGTTCTTC. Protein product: CANSAGTNGYNEQFF.

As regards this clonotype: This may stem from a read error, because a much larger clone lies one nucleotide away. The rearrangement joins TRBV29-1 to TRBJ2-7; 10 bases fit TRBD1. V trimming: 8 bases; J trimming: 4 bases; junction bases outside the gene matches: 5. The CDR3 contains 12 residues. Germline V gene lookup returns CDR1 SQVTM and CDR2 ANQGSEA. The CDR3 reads CSTRTGGYEQYF. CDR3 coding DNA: TGCAGCACTAGGACAGGGGGTTACGAGCAGTACTTC.

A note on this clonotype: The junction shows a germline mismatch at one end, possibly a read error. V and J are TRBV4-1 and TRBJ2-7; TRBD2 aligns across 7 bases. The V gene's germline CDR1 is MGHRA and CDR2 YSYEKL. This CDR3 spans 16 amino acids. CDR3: CGSSQDETGGTYEQYF. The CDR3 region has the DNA TGTGGCAGCAGCCAAGATGAGACGGGGGGTACGTACGAGCAGTACTTC.

CDR3 amino acids: CASSKDYESNYEQYF. DNA for the CDR3: TGTGCCAGCAGTAAGGATTATGAGAGCAACTACGAGCAGTACTTC. The chain has TRBV11-2 and TRBJ2-7; D remains ambiguous. V was cut by 6 bases and J by 3 bases, with 18 bases left in between. The CDR3 runs to 15 residues. Per germline, CDR1 SGHAT and CDR2 FQNNGV. Combining the CDR3 with reference TRBV11-2 and TRBJ2-7 gives the whole variable domain EAGVAQSPRYKIIEKRQSVAFWCNPISGHATLYWYQQILGQGPKLLIQFQNNGVVDDSQLPKDRFSAERLKGVDSTLKIQPAKLEDSAVYLCASSKDYESNYEQYFGPGTRLTVT.

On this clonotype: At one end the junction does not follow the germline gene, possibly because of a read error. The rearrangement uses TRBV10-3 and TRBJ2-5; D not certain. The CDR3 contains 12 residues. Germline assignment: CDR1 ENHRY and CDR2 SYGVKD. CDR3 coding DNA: TGTGGCATCATCGACGGTGGAGAGACCCAGTACTTC. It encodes CGIIDGGETQYF.

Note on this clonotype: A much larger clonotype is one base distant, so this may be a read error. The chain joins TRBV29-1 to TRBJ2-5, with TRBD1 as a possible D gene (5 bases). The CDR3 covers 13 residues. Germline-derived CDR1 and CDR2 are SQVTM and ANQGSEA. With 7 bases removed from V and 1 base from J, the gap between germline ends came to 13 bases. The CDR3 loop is CSASLTAQETQYF. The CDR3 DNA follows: TGCAGCGCAAGCCTGACAGCCCAAGAGACCCAGTACTTC. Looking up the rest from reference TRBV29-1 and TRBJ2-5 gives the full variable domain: SAVISQKPSRDICQRGTSLTIQCQVDSQVTMMFWYRQQPGQSLTLIATANQGSEATYESGFVIDKFPISRPNLTFSTLTVSNMSPEDSSIYLCSASLTAQETQYFGPGTRLLVL.

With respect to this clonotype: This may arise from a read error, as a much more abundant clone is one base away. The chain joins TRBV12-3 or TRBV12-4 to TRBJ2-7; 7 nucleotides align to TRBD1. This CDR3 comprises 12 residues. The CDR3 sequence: CTSQGEDYEQYF. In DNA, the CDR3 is TGTACCAGCCAGGGGGAAGACTACGAGCAGTACTTC.

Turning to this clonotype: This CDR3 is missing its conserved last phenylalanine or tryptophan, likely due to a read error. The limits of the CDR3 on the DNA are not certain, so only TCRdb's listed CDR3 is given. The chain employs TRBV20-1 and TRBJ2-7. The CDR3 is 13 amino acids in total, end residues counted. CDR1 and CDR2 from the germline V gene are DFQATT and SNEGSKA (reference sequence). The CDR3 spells CSATRPGTYEQYL.

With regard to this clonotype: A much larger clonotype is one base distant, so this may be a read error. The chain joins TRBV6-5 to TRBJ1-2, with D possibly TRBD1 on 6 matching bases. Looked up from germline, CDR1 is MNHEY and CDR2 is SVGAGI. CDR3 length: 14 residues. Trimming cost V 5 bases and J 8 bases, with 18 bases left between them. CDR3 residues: CASSPPGSGDGYTF. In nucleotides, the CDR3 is TGTGCCAGCAGTCCCCCCGGGTCAGGGGACGGCTACACCTTC.

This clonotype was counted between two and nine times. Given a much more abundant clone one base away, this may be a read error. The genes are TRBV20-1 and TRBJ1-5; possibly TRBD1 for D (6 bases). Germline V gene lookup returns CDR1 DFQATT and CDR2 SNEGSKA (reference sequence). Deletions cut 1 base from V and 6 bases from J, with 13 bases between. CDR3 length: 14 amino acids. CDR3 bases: TGCAGTGCTAGAGCGGGCAGGGGCACTCAGCCCCAGCATTTT. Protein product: CSARAGRGTQPQHF.

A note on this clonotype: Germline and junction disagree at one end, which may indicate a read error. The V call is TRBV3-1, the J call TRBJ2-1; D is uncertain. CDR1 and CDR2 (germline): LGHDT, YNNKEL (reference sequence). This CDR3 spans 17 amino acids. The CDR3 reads CANSQDQPEGISHEQFF. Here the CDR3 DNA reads TGTGCCAACAGCCAAGATCAACCGGAAGGGATCAGTCATGAGCAGTTCTTC.

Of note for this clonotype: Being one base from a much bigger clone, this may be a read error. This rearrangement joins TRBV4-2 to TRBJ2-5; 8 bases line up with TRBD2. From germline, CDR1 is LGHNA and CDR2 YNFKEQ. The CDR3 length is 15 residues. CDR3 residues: CVSSQDTGGQETQYF. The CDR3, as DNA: TGTGTCAGCAGCCAAGATACGGGAGGGCAAGAGACCCAGTACTTC.